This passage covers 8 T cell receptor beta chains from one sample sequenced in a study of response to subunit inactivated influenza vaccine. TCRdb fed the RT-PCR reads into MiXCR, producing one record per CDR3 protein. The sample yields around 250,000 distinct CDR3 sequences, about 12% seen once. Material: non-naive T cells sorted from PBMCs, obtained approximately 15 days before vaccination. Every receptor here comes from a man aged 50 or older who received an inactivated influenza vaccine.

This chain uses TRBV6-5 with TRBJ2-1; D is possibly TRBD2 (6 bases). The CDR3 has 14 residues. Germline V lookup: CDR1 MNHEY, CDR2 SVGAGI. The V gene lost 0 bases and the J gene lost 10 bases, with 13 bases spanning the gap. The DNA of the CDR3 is TGTGCCAGCAGTTACTCTGTGGGACTTGCGGAGCAGTTCTTC. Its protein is CASSYSVGLAEQFF.

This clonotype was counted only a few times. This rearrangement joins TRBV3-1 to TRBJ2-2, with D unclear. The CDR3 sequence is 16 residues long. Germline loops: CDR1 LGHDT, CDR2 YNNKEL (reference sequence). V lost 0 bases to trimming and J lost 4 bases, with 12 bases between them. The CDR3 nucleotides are TGTGCCAGCAGCCAAGAACCAGCAGCACCCACCGGGGAGCTGTTTTTT. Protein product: CASSQEPAAPTGELFF.

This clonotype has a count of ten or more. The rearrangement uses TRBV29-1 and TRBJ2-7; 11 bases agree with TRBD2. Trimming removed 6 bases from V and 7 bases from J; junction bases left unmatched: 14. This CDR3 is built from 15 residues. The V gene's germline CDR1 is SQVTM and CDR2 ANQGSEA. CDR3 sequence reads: CSVRPGTSGSQEQYF. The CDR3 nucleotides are TGCAGCGTCCGCCCGGGAACTAGCGGGAGTCAAGAGCAGTACTTC.

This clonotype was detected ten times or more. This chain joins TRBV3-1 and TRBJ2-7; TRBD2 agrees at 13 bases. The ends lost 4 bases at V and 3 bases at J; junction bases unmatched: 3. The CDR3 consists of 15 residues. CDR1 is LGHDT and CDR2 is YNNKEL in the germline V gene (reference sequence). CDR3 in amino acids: CASSRTSGSFYEQYF. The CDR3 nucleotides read TGTGCCAGCAGCCGGACTAGCGGGAGTTTCTACGAGCAGTACTTC.

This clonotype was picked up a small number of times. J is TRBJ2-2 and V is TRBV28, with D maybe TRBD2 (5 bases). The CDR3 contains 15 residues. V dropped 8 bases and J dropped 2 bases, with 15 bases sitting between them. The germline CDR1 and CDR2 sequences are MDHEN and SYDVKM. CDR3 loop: CASAEPAANTGELFF. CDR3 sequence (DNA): TGTGCCAGCGCGGAGCCAGCGGCAAACACCGGGGAGCTGTTTTTT.

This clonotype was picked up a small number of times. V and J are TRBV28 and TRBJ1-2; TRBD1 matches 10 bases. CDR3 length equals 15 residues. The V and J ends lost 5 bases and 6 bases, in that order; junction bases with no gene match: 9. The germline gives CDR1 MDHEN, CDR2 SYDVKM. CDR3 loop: CASSPQTGGRDGYTF. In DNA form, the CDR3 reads TGTGCCAGCAGTCCCCAGACAGGGGGCCGAGATGGCTACACCTTC.

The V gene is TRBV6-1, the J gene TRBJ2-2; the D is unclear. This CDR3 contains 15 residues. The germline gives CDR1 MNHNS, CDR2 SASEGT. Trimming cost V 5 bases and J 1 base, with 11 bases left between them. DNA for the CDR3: TGTGCCAGCAGTCCCACTCCCGGGAACACCGGGGAGCTGTTTTTT. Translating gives CASSPTPGNTGELFF.

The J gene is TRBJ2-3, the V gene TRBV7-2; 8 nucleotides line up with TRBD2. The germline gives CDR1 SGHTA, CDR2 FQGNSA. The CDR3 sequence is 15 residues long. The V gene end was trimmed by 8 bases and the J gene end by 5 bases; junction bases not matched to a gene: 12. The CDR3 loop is CASCPGLAGGDTQYF. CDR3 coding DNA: TGTGCCAGCTGCCCCGGACTAGCTGGGGGAGATACGCAGTATTTT.